This T cell receptor beta chain was documented in a study of glioma-infiltrating T cells. Findings of the study overall: Tissue and blood shared very few CDR3 sequences. Gliomas, especially low-grade, showed above-expected tissue-blood divergence; non-neoplastic patients showed below.

Comment on this clonotype: Its antigen remains unknown.

TCR alpha and beta CDR3 regions were amplified from RNA using iRepertoire nested multiplex PCR. Tissue mRNA or PBMC total RNA, 100-400 ng, went into one-step reverse transcription and amplification. TCRdb re-analysed the multiplex PCR reads in MiXCR, keeping a single row per CDR3 protein. The sample lists under 150,000 distinct CDR3 sequences, 35% to 50% seen once, with about 18% in the top ten. CDR3 length: 14 amino acids. CDR1 is MDHEN and CDR2 is SYDVKM in the germline V gene. Between the trimmed V and J ends, which lost 6 bases and 0 bases, there was a span of 6 bases. This sequence originates from a human donor with low-grade glioma or glioblastoma, undergoing nonglioma brain surgery, or in good health (not recorded which). Material for sequencing was glioma tissue, nonneoplastic brain tissue, or PBMCs (not recorded which). The rearrangement uses TRBV28 and TRBJ1-6; D unclear. CDR3 residues: CASRDPSYNSPLHF. The CDR3 region has the DNA TGTGCCAGCAGAGACCCCTCCTATAATTCACCCCTCCACTTT.